The subject of this entry is one T cell receptor beta chain. Its antigen is still unknown. The CDR3 is made up of 16 amino acids. V lost 0 bases, J lost 9 bases, and 5 bases stayed unmatched. These donors, healthy bone marrow donors, were studied. This entry comes from a study of cytomegalovirus exposure and HLA in healthy donors. The PCR ran on 60 Vbeta and 13 Jbeta primers. Sequencing used immunoSEQ multiplex PCR; TCRdb keeps in-frame clones, though not all of them. The table lists 100,000 to 120,000 clones, about 68% of them singletons. Study-level results: Earlier analysis yielded a pattern in which most TCR beta V segments were productive about 90% or about 30% of the time.

Sequences were obtained from PBMCs. The chain couples TRBV23-1 to TRBJ2-1; TRBD2 matches 13 bases. TRBV23-1 is designated an ORF whose function remains uncertain. The receptor was isolated from a woman between 40 and 50 years old in good health and CMV-seropositive. In DNA form, the CDR3 reads TGCGCCAGCAGTCAATCGTGGACTAGCGGGAGTACTGAGCAGTTCTTC. Translation: CASSQSWTSGSTEQFF.